The 2 T cell receptor beta chains listed next were all sequenced from one sample in a study of shared clonotypes between healthy human individuals. The assay was immunoSEQ multiplex PCR, and TCRdb's table has in-frame clones only and misses some. The sample lists 2 million to 3 million clones; approximately 94% were seen once. Material for sequencing was naive CD4+ T cells from PBMCs. Subset of the sample: CD45RA+ positively selected. These receptors originate from a young man in good health. Some clones in this sample may be carry-over from other donors' samples.

V gene TRBV10-3 combines with J gene TRBJ2-7; D is possibly TRBD1 (6 bases). Germline V gene lookup returns CDR1 ENHRY and CDR2 SYGVKD. The CDR3 spans 14 residues. V was clipped by 5 bases and J by 0 bases, with 11 bases between them. The CDR3 DNA is TGTGCCATCAGTCCCCGGGACAACTCCTACGAGCAGTACTTC. Protein product: CAISPRDNSYEQYF.

This rearrangement joins TRBV18 to TRBJ2-7; D gene unclear. Germline assignment: CDR1 KGHSH and CDR2 LQKENI. The CDR3 runs to 13 residues. The V end was cut by 2 bases, the J end by 4 bases, with 9 bases between. Here the CDR3 DNA reads TGTGCCAGCTCACCATCGTTGCAATACGAGCAGTACTTC. Residues: CASSPSLQYEQYF. The variable domain in full, completed from reference TRBV18 and TRBJ2-7, reads NAGVMQNPRHLVRRRGQEARLRCSPMKGHSHVYWYRQLPEEGLKFMVYLQKENIIDESGMPKERFSAEFPKEGPSILRIQQVVRGDSAAYFCASSPSLQYEQYFGPGTRLTVT.